This T cell receptor beta chain appears in the sequencing data of a study of CXCR3-negative and CXCR3-positive naive CD8 T cells. Details on this clonotype: Its matching antigen is unknown.

The TRB libraries of cDNA were built by UMI-labeled 5' RACE. TCRdb re-analyzed the 5' RACE reads; it lists each CDR3 protein once, without DNA. The sample totals roughly 130,000 distinct CDR3 sequences. All CD8+ T cell subsets were sorted in triplicate at 330,000 or so cells each. Naive CD8+ T lymphocytes were specified as CD45RO-CCR7+CD27+CD95-. This CDR3 contains 14 residues. The V gene's germline CDR1 is SGDLS and CDR2 YYNGEE. Broader study findings: Naive CXCR3-positive cells had TRB CDR3s more hydrophobic than those of CXCR3-negative naive cells.

Source material: naive CXCR3+ CD8+ T cells from blood. The subset is: CD45RO-CCR7+CD27+CD95- naive CD8+ T cells expressing CXCR3 (TNR3+). The receptor comes from a human donor in good health. Some clones in this sample may be carry-over from other donors' samples. This chain uses TRBV9 with TRBJ2-3; TCRdb calls TRBD1, which cannot be checked without DNA. The CDR3 here is CASGQGGGADTQYF.